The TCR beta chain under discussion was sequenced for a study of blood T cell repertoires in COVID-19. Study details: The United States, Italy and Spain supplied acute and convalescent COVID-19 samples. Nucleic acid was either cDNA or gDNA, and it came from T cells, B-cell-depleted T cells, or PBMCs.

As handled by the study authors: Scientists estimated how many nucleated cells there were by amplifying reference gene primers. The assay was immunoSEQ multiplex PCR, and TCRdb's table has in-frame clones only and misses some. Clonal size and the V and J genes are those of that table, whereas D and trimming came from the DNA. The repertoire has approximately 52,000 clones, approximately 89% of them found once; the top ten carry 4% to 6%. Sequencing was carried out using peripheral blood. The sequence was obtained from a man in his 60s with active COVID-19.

CDR3 coding DNA: TGTGCCAGCAGCGGGGGGGCGGGAGCGGCAGATACGCAGTATTTT. The encoded protein is CASSGGAGAADTQYF. The genes are TRBV5-4 and TRBJ2-3; possible D gene TRBD2, 7 bases. Germline CDR1 SGHNT, CDR2 YYREEE (reference sequence). The CDR3 runs to 15 residues. Trimming took 4 bases from V and 4 from J, leaving 16 bases between them.